A single sample is the source of the 10 T cell receptor beta chains below, sequenced in a study of control samples from healthy donors and cancer patients. TCRdb's copy holds only in-frame clones and misses some; the assay was immunoSEQ multiplex PCR. The table has roughly 38,000 clones, 92% seen once. Input material: blood. The source of these receptors is a woman in her forties or fifties in good health.

The chain has TRBV6-2 or TRBV6-3 and TRBJ2-2; tentative D call: TRBD1 (7 bases). The CDR3 loop spans 17 amino acids. Germline CDR1 reads MNHEY; CDR2 reads SVGEGT. Trimming took off 2 bases at V and 4 bases at J, with 17 bases between the two ends. CDR3: CASSYEGRGVVTGELFF. CDR3 nucleotide sequence: TGTGCCAGCAGTTACGAGGGCAGGGGGGTAGTCACCGGGGAGCTGTTTTTT.

V usage is TRBV6-6 and J usage is TRBJ1-1; possible D gene TRBD1, 5 bases. Germline assignment: CDR1 MNHNY and CDR2 SVGAGI (reference sequence). Trimming removed 8 bases at V and 0 bases at J, with 13 bases between. This CDR3 contains 14 residues. CDR3 amino acids: CASRLDNLNTEAFF. The DNA for the CDR3 is TGTGCCAGCCGACTGGACAATCTGAACACTGAAGCTTTCTTT.

A single count supports this clone. The CDR3 spells CASPPLAGRHYSNQPQHF. The CDR3 DNA follows: TGTGCTAGTCCCCCCTTGGCAGGGAGGCATTATAGCAATCAGCCCCAGCATTTT. This chain uses TRBV12-5 with TRBJ1-5; D is perhaps TRBD1 (5 bases). Per the germline V gene, CDR1 is LGHNT and CDR2 is FRNRAP. CDR3 size: 18 residues. Trimming cost V 8 bases and J 0 bases, with 23 bases left between them.

The CDR3 reads CASRTGTGGYTF. CDR3 DNA sequence: TGTGCCAGTAGGACAGGGACGGGCGGCTACACCTTC. This chain joins TRBV19 and TRBJ1-2; 7 bases are a match to TRBD1. Trimming took 6 bases from V and 8 from J; bases not matched to a gene: 6. This CDR3 region has 12 residues. CDR1 and CDR2 from the germline V gene are LNHDA and SQIVND (reference sequence).

The V gene is TRBV11-3, the J gene TRBJ1-5; the D is unclear. The V end lost 5 bases, the J end lost 6 bases, and 14 bases lay between the germline ends. CDR1 is SGHNT, CDR2 YENEEA, per germline. CDR3 size: 14 residues. This CDR3 reads CASSPVRGGQPQHF. In DNA, the CDR3 is TGTGCCAGCAGCCCCGTACGGGGTGGTCAGCCCCAGCATTTT. The variable domain in full, completed from reference TRBV11-3 and TRBJ1-5, reads EAGVVQSPRYKIIEKKQPVAFWCNPISGHNTLYWYLQNLGQGPELLIRYENEEAVDDSQLPKDRFSAERLKGVDSTLKIQPAELGDSAVYLCASSPVRGGQPQHFGDGTRLSIL.

The chain has TRBV30 and TRBJ2-7; D is unresolved. The CDR3 runs to 13 residues. Germline V gives CDR1 GTSNPN, CDR2 SVGIG (reference sequence). V lost 0 bases and J lost 3, with 9 bases in between. The CDR3 region is CAWSVERRYEQYF. The CDR3 bases are TGTGCCTGGAGTGTGGAAAGACGCTACGAGCAGTACTTC.

Only a few counts were recorded for this clone. This chain uses TRBV7-9 with TRBJ1-3; 8 nucleotides agree with TRBD1. Germline assignment: CDR1 SEHNR and CDR2 FQNEAQ (reference sequence). V gave up 5 bases and J gave up 0 bases; unmatched junction bases: 9. This CDR3 spans 17 amino acids. The DNA for the CDR3 is TGTGCCAGCAGCCGTGCCGGGACAGGACTCTCTGGAAACACCATATATTTT. Translated: CASSRAGTGLSGNTIYF.

V gene TRBV6-2 or TRBV6-3 combines with J gene TRBJ1-5; 7 bases line up with TRBD1. Per germline, CDR1 MNHEY and CDR2 SVGEGT. The V segment lost 6 bases and the J segment 7 bases; nucleotides outside the gene matches: 9. There are 14 residues in the CDR3. CDR3 sequence (DNA): TGTGCCAGCAGCACAGGGGAGGTTGTGCAGCCCCAGCATTTT. Translated: CASSTGEVVQPQHF.

This clone has only one observation. This chain joins TRBV4-1 and TRBJ2-3, with TRBD2 identical over 14 bases. V shed 5 bases, J shed 6 bases, and the junction held 7 bases outside the gene matches. This CDR3 contains 16 residues. Looked up from germline, CDR1 is MGHRA and CDR2 is YSYEKL. CDR3 sequence: CASSARLAGGRDTQYF. The CDR3 DNA reads as TGCGCCAGCAGCGCCCGACTAGCGGGGGGGCGGGATACGCAGTATTTT.

This sequence joins TRBV29-1 and TRBJ2-7, with no clear D. Germline values: CDR1 SQVTM, CDR2 ANQGSEA. This CDR3 comprises 12 residues. Here the CDR3 DNA reads TGCAAGGCCCAAACACCTACCTACGAGCAGTACTTC. Protein product: CKAQTPTYEQYF.